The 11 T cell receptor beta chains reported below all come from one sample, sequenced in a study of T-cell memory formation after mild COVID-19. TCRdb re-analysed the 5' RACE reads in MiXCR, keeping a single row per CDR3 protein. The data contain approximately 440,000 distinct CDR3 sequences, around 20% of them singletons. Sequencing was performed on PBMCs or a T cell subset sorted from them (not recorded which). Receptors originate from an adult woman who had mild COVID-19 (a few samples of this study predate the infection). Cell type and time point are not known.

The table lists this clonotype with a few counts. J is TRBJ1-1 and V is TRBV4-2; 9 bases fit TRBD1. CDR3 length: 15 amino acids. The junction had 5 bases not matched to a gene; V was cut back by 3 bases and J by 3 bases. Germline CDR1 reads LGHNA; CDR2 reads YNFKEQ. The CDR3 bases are TGTGCCAGCAGCCAGCCGGACAGGGGATACACTGAAGCTTTCTTT. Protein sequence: CASSQPDRGYTEAFF.

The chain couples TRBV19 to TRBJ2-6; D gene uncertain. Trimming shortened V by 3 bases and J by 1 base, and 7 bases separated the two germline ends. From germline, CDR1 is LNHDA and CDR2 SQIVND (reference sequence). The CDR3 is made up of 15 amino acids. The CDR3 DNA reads TGTGCCAGTAGTATTCTGGGTTCTGGGGCCAACGTCCTGACTTTC. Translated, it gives CASSILGSGANVLTF.

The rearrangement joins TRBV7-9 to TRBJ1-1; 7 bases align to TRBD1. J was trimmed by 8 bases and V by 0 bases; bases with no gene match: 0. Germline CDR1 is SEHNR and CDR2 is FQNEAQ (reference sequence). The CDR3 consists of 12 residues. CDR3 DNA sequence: TGTGCCAGCAGCTTAGCGACAGGGGAAGCTTTCTTT. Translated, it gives CASSLATGEAFF.

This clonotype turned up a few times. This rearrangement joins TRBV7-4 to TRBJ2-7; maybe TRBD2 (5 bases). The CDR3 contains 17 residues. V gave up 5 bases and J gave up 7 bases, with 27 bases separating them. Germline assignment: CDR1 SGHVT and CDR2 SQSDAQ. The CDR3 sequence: CASSGLAMERAVKEQYF. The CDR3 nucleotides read TGTGCCAGCAGCGGACTCGCTATGGAGCGTGCAGTAAAGGAGCAGTACTTC. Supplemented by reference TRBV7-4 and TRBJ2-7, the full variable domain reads GAGVSQSPRYKVAKRGRDVALRCDSISGHVTLYWYRQTLGQGSEVLTYSQSDAQRDKSGRPSGRFSAERPERSVSTLKIQRTEQGDSAVYLCASSGLAMERAVKEQYFGPGTRLTVT.

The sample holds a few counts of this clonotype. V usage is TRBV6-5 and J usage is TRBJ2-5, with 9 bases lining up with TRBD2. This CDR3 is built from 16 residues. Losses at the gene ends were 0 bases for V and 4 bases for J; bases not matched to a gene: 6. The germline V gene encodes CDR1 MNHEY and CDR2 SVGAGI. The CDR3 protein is CASSYSGIAGVETQYF. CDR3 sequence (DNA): TGTGCCAGCAGTTACTCTGGAATAGCGGGAGTAGAGACCCAGTACTTC.

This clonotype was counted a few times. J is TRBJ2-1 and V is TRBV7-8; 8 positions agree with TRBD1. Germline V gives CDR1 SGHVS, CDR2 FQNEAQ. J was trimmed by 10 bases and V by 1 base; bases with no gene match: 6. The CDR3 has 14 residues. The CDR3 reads CASSLVVQGGEQFF. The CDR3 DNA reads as TGTGCCAGCAGCTTAGTAGTACAGGGGGGCGAGCAGTTCTTC.

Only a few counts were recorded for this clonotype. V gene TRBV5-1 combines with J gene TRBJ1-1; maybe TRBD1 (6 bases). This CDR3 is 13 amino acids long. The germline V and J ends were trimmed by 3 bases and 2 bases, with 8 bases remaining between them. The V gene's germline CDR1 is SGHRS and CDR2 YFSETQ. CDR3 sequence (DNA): TGCGCCAGCAGCTACAGGGCCAACACTGAAGCTTTCTTT. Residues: CASSYRANTEAFF.

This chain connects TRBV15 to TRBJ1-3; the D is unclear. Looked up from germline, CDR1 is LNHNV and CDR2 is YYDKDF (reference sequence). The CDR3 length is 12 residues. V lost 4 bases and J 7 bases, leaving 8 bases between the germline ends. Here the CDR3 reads CATSTKGNTIYF. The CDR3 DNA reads TGTGCCACCAGCACAAAGGGTAACACCATATATTTT.

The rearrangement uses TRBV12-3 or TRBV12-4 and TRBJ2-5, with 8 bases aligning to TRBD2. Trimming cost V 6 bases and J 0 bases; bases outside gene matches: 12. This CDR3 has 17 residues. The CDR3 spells CASSPGVSGGNQETQYF. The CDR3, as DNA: TGTGCCAGCAGCCCGGGGGTCAGCGGGGGAAACCAAGAGACCCAGTACTTC.

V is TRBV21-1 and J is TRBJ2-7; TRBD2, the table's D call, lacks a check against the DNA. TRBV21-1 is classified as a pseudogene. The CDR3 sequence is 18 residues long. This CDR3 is CASSINTSGGAASYEQYF. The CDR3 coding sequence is TGTGCCAGCAGCATTAACACTAGCGGGGGGGCCGCCTCCTACGAGCAGTACTTC.

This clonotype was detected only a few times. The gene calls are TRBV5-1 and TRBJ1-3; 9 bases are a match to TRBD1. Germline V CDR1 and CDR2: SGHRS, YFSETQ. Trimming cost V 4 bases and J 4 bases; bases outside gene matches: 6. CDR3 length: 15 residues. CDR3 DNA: TGCGCCAGCAGCCTGGAACAGGGGGCAGGAAACACCATATATTTT. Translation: CASSLEQGAGNTIYF.